Reported below is one TCR beta chain. What it binds is not known. The data stem from a study of cytomegalovirus exposure and HLA in healthy donors. Notes on the study in general: In all likelihood, a cluster of highly shared sequence variants was a sequencing artifact. With further analysis later on, most CMV-associated TCR beta chains appeared HLA-restricted. Later on, an analysis tied 15,000 to 20,000 TCR beta sequences to HLA alleles at 0.05 false discovery rate. Later analysis placed DRB1 highest and HLA-C lowest in TCR association rates, which differed by HLA locus.

This CDR3 is built from 15 residues. Germline V CDR1 and CDR2: MDHEN, SYDVKM. Trimming removed 5 bases from V and 2 bases from J; junction bases left unmatched: 4. PCR was performed using 60 Vbeta and 13 Jbeta primers. The data were produced by immunoSEQ multiplex PCR, yet TCRdb's version contains in-frame clones alone and is incomplete. The profile covers 96,000 or so clones, with approximately 72% appearing a single time and roughly 3% taken by the ten largest. The clonotype was recovered from a female donor in good health and CMV-seropositive. The gene calls are TRBV28 and TRBJ2-3; 10 bases are a match to TRBD2. Sequenced material: PBMCs. CDR3 residues: CASSASGSVTDTQYF. The DNA for the CDR3 is TGTGCCAGCAGTGCTAGCGGGAGTGTCACAGATACGCAGTATTTT.